Given below is one TCR beta chain in context. This sample was included in a study of blood T cell repertoires in COVID-19. Overall study: Acute and convalescent COVID-19 samples came from the United States, Italy and Spain.

Under the authors' procedure: The authors estimated nucleated cell counts from reference gene primer amplification. Sequencing used immunoSEQ multiplex PCR; TCRdb keeps in-frame clones, though not all of them. The DNA was the basis for D and trimming; V, J and clone size are from that table. The table lists roughly 100,000 clones, roughly 84% of them singletons, with over 10% in the top ten. Germline V CDR1 and CDR2: MNHEY, SMNVEV (reference sequence). Trimming pared 1 base from V and 1 base from J, leaving 9 bases between. The CDR3 is 15 amino acids. The sample comprised peripheral blood. The sequence was obtained from a human donor in a cohort sampled during active or convalescent COVID-19. This chain links TRBV27 with TRBJ2-3, with D maybe TRBD1 (6 bases). The CDR3 nucleotides read TGTGCCAGCAGTTTATTGGACAGACGCACAGATACGCAGTATTTT. Its protein product is CASSLLDRRTDTQYF.